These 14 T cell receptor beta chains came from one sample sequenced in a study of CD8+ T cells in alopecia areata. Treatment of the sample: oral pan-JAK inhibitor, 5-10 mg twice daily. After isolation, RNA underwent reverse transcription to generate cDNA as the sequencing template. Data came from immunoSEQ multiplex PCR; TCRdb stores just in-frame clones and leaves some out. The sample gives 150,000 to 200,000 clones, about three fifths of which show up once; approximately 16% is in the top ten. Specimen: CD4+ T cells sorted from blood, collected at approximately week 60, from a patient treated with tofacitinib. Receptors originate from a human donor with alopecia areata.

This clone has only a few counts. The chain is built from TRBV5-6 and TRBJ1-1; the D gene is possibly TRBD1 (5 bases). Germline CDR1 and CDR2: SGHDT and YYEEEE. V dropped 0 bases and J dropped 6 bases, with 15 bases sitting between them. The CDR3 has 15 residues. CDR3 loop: CASSLGQGSLAEAFF. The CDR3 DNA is TGTGCCAGCAGCTTGGGGCAGGGCAGCCTCGCTGAAGCTTTCTTT.

CDR3 protein: CACLGSYNEQFF. For the CDR3, the DNA is TGTGCCTGCTTAGGGTCTTACAATGAGCAGTTCTTC. This chain joins TRBV30 and TRBJ2-1, with D unclear. Germline assignment: CDR1 GTSNPN and CDR2 SVGIG (reference sequence). The CDR3 extends over 12 amino acids. The V end was cut by 6 bases, the J end by 4 bases, with 10 bases between.

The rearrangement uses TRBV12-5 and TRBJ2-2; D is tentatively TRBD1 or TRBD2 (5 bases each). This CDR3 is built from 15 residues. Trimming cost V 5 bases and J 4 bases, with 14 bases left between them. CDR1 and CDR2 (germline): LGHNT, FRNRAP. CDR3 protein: CASGPRGKFTGELFF. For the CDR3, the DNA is TGTGCTAGTGGTCCCCGGGGCAAGTTCACCGGGGAGCTGTTTTTT.

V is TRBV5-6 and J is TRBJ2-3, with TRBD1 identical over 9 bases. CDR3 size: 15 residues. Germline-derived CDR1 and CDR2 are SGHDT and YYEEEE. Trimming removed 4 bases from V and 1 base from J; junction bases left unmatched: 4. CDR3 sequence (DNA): TGTGCCAGCAGCCCCGGGACAGGGTGCACAGATACGCAGTATTTT. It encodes CASSPGTGCTDTQYF.

The CDR3 coding sequence is TGCGCCAGCAGCTTACATACACTGAACACTGAAGCTTTCTTT. Its protein is CASSLHTLNTEAFF. This rearrangement joins TRBV4-1 to TRBJ1-1; D unresolved. Trimming removed 5 bases from V and 0 bases from J, with 10 bases in between. Germline V gives CDR1 MGHRA, CDR2 YSYEKL. This CDR3 is built from 14 residues.

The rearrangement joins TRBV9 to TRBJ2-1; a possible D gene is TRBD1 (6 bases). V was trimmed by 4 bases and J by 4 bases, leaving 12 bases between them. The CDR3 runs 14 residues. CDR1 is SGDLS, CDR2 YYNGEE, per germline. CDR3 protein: CASSRADSYNEQFF. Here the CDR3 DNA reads TGTGCCAGCAGCCGAGCGGACAGTTACAATGAGCAGTTCTTC. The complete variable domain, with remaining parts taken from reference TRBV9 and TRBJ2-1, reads DSGVTQTPKHLITATGQRVTLRCSPRSGDLSVYWYQQSLDQGLQFLIQYYNGEERAKGNILERFSAQQFPDLHSELNLSSLELGDSALYFCASSRADSYNEQFFGPGTRLTVL.

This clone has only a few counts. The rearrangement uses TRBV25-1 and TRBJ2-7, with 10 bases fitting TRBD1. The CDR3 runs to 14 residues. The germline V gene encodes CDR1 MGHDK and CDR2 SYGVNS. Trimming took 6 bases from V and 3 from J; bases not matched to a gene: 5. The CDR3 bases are TGTGCCAGCAGGTCGGGGACAGGGGTCTACGAGCAGTACTTC. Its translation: CASRSGTGVYEQYF.

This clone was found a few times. As DNA, the CDR3 is TGTGCCTGGAGGGTAAAGGACCGTCAGCCCCAGCATTTT. Translating gives CAWRVKDRQPQHF. The J gene is TRBJ1-5, the V gene TRBV30; D call uncertain. CDR3 length: 13 amino acids. V lost 3 bases to trimming and J lost 6 bases, with 12 bases between them. The germline V gene encodes CDR1 GTSNPN and CDR2 SVGIG (reference sequence).

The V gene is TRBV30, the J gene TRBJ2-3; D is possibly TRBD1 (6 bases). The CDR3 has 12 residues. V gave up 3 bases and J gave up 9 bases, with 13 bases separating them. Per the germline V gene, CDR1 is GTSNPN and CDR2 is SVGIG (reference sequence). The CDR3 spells CAWSLQGITQYF. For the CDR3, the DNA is TGTGCCTGGAGCCTCCAGGGGATCACGCAGTATTTT.

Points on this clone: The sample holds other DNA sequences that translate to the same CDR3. CDR3 sequence: CASSIPGGNYGYTF. CDR3 bases: TGTGCCAGTAGTATCCCAGGGGGGAACTATGGCTACACCTTC. The chain employs TRBV19 and TRBJ1-2; 7 bases match TRBD1. CDR1 LNHDA and CDR2 SQIVND come from the germline V gene (reference sequence). The V segment lost 3 bases and the J segment 2 bases; nucleotides outside the gene matches: 3. The length of the CDR3 is 14 residues.

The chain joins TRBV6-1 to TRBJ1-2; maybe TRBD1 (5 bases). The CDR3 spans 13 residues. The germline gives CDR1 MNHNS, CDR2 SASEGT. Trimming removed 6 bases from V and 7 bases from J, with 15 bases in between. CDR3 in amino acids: CASSLRVSSGYTF. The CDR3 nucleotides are TGTGCCAGCAGCCTCAGGGTTTCGAGTGGCTACACCTTC.

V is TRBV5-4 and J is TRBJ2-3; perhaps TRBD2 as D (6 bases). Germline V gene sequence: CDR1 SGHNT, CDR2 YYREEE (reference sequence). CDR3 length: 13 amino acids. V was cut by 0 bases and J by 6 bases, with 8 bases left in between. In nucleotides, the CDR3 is TGTGCCAGCAGCTTGGCTGGGGGGGATACGCAGTATTTT. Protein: CASSLAGGDTQYF.

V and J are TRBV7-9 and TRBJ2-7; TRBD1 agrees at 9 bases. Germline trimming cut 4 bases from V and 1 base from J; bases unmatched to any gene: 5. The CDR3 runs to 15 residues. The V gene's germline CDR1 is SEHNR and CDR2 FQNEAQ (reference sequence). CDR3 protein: CASSWGQGGSYEQYF. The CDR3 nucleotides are TGTGCCAGCAGCTGGGGACAGGGAGGGTCCTACGAGCAGTACTTC.

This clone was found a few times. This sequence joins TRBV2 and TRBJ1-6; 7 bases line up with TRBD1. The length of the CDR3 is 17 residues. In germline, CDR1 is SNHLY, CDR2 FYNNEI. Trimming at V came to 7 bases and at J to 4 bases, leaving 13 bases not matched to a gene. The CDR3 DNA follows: TGTGCCAGCATAGGGGGGACAGAACGACCTTATAATTCACCCCTCCACTTT. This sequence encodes CASIGGTERPYNSPLHF.